This T cell receptor (beta chain) was captured by sequencing in a study of beta chain features in type 1 diabetes. Whole-study context: Age and gender were similar between patients and healthy donors, as were cell yields. Findings and limits, study-wide: Sequencing used cDNA, and cells with high TCR expression could therefore be over-represented. Shorter TCRB CDR3s, moderately but significantly so, were found in Type 1 diabetes patients in all four CD4+ subsets.

V lost 7 bases to trimming and J lost 4 bases, with 14 bases between them. The CDR3 has 14 residues. CDR1 is LNHDA, CDR2 SQIVND, per germline (reference sequence). Isolated RNA was reverse transcribed in full, so expressed TCRB transcripts were sequenced. Sequencing used immunoSEQ multiplex PCR; TCRdb keeps in-frame clones, though not all of them. In the table there are 350,000 to 400,000 clones, roughly 12% of which are singletons. This clone was counted only a few times. Antigen unknown. Sequencing was done on a sample of naive CD4+ T cells from blood. This clonotype was obtained from a woman aged 18 to 35 with type 1 diabetes. The chain links TRBV19 to TRBJ1-5; D is possibly TRBD1 (5 bases). CDR3 region: CASTPRRGNQPQHF. The CDR3 region has the DNA TGTGCCAGTACTCCCCGCCGGGGGAATCAGCCCCAGCATTTT.